A selection of T cell receptor beta chains follows, all from one sample in a study of T cells in Graves' hyperthyroidism and ophthalmopathy. One entry per CDR3 protein results from TCRdb running MiXCR on the multiplex PCR reads. The sample shows hundreds of thousands of distinct CDR3 sequences, around 20% of them seen only once. Sample: blood. These receptors originate from a man aged 35-49 years with Graves' ophthalmopathy. Each CDR3 is given with its conserved first and last residue. The order of the fields is V gene, J gene, clone size, D gene, CDR3 protein, CDR3 DNA. A D gene is named only where the DNA matches it firmly. Size tells how often a clone was seen (once, few, many) or the class of an expanded clone, and some rows leave it out.

TRBV5-1	TRBJ2-3	NA	TRBD2	CASNLRRGGTDTQYF	TGCGCCAGCAACTTGAGGCGGGGGGGCACAGATACGCAGTATTTT
TRBV19	TRBJ1-5	NA	NA	CVERGKSWWPQHF	TGCGTAGAGCGGGGCAAATCCTGGTGGCCCCAGCATTTT
TRBV28	TRBJ2-4	NA	TRBD2	CASSLAGGVLNIQYF	TGTGCCAGCAGTTTAGCCGGGGGGGTATTGAACATTCAGTACTTC
TRBV13	TRBJ2-2	few	TRBD1	CASSSGTGRTGELFF	TGTGCCAGCAGCTCCGGGACAGGGCGAACCGGGGAGCTGTTTTTT
TRBV2	TRBJ1-1	many	NA	CASSKEDGGGTEAFF	TGTGCCAGCAGTAAAGAGGACGGCGGGGGCACTGAAGCTTTCTTT
TRBV19	TRBJ2-5	few	NA	CASSPAGARETQYF	TGTGCCAGTAGTCCCGCGGGGGCCCGGGAGACCCAGTACTTC
TRBV18	TRBJ1-1	many	NA	CASSSRGGLAEAFF	TGTGCCAGCTCTTCCCGCGGGGGGCTCGCTGAAGCTTTCTTT
TRBV5-1	TRBJ1-4	few	NA	CASSYGTITNEKLFF	TGCGCCAGCAGCTACGGGACAATAACTAATGAAAAACTGTTTTTT
TRBV19	TRBJ1-5	NA	TRBD1	CASSIDPLQGWGANQPQHF	TGTGCCAGTAGTATAGACCCATTACAGGGGTGGGGAGCGAATCAGCCCCAGCATTTT
TRBV5-1	TRBJ2-1	many	TRBD2	CASSLRTSGTYNEQFF	TGCGCCAGCAGCTTGCGGACTAGCGGGACGTACAATGAGCAGTTCTTC
TRBV7-2	TRBJ1-4	few	NA	CASSSSYGASNEKLFF	TGTGCCAGCAGCTCCTCCTATGGGGCCAGTAATGAAAAACTGTTTTTT
TRBV20-1	TRBJ1-1	many	NA	CSARVGGFGFAEAFF	TGCAGTGCTAGGGTGGGGGGTTTTGGTTTCGCTGAAGCTTTCTTT
TRBV13	TRBJ1-1	NA	NA	CASRKPGRLNTEAFF	TGTGCCAGCAGAAAACCGGGACGGTTGAACACTGAAGCTTTCTTT
TRBV5-1	TRBJ2-5	many	TRBD2	CASSLAPGGQETQYF	TGCGCCAGCAGCTTGGCCCCCGGGGGGCAAGAGACCCAGTACTTC
TRBV29-1	TRBJ2-1	NA	TRBD2	CSVAGAKASYNEQFF	TGCAGCGTAGCGGGAGCCAAAGCCTCCTACAATGAGCAGTTCTTC
TRBV12-3/TRBV12-4	TRBJ2-3	NA	TRBD2	CASSLRFLGGTSTDTQYF	TGTGCCAGCAGTTTACGTTTTCTGGGGGGGACTAGCACAGATACGCAGTATTTT
TRBV6-6	TRBJ2-3	many	TRBD2	CASSYSGLAGSTDTQYF	TGTGCCAGCAGTTACTCGGGACTAGCGGGGAGCACAGATACGCAGTATTTT
TRBV18	TRBJ1-4	few	NA	CASSPRTASNEKLFF	TGTGCCAGCTCACCACGGACAGCCTCTAATGAAAAACTGTTTTTT
TRBV28	TRBJ2-4	NA	NA	CASSTAGAKNIQYF	TGTGCCAGCAGCACCGCGGGTGCCAAAAACATTCAGTACTTC
TRBV28	TRBJ2-3	many	TRBD2	CASIPAVAGGLSTDTQYF	TGTGCCAGCATCCCCGCGGTAGCGGGAGGTCTTAGCACAGATACGCAGTATTTT
TRBV7-9	TRBJ1-4	few	TRBD1	CASSLWTGGYATNEKLFF	TGTGCCAGCAGCCTGTGGACAGGGGGCTATGCAACTAATGAAAAACTGTTTTTT
TRBV10-3	TRBJ2-1	NA	TRBD2	CAISERDYLNEQFF	TGTGCCATCAGTGAGAGGGACTACTTGAATGAGCAGTTCTTC
TRBV11-2	TRBJ2-5	many	TRBD2	CASSLGSAGGRETQYF	TGTGCCAGCAGCTTAGGATCTGCGGGGGGGCGAGAGACCCAGTACTTC
TRBV24-1	TRBJ1-2	NA	TRBD1	CATSDPGQGRGYTF	TGTGCCACCAGTGACCCGGGACAGGGAAGAGGCTACACCTTC
TRBV18	TRBJ1-1	NA	TRBD1	CASSTGTGGTEAFF	TGTGCCAGCTCAACCGGGACAGGGGGCACTGAAGCTTTCTTT
TRBV30	TRBJ1-2	many	NA	CAWTSGTVSFYGYTF	TGTGCCTGGACCTCCGGGACTGTGTCGTTCTATGGCTACACCTTC
TRBV30	TRBJ2-7	many	NA	CAWSPGEDEQYF	TGTGCCTGGAGCCCGGGTGAGGACGAGCAGTACTTC
TRBV20-1	TRBJ2-7	many	NA	CSAPRPYEQYF	TGCAGTGCTCCCCGCCCCTACGAGCAGTACTTC
TRBV11-2	TRBJ2-7	many	NA	CASSLLRYEQYF	TGTGCCAGCAGCCTCCTGAGGTACGAGCAGTACTTC
TRBV3-1	TRBJ2-7	many	NA	CASSQDPSSYEQYF	TGTGCCAGCAGCCAAGACCCTAGCTCCTACGAGCAGTACTTC
TRBV6-2/TRBV6-3	TRBJ2-5	NA	NA	CASYTGPLGNSAQYF	TGTGCCAGCTACACCGGGCCTCTTGGAAATAGTGCCCAGTACTTC
TRBV20-1	TRBJ2-1	many	NA	CSARTGPTQFF	TGCAGTGCTAGAACCGGACCCACGCAGTTCTTC
TRBV20-1	TRBJ2-1	NA	NA	CSARPKTDNEQFF	TGCAGTGCTAGACCTAAGACTGACAATGAGCAGTTCTTC
TRBV4-3	TRBJ2-1	NA	TRBD2	CASSRAGGGYNEQFF	TGCGCCAGCAGCAGGGCGGGAGGGGGCTACAATGAGCAGTTCTTC
TRBV19	TRBJ2-1	NA	NA	CASSIVGDYNEQFF	TGTGCCAGTAGTATAGTTGGAGACTACAATGAGCAGTTCTTC
TRBV7-9	TRBJ2-7	NA	TRBD1	CASRPSDRAYEQHF	TGTGCCAGCAGACCCTCGGACAGGGCCTACGAGCAGCACTTC
TRBV7-6	TRBJ2-7	few	NA	CASSLVEMSYEQYF	TGTGCCAGCAGCTTAGTCGAGATGTCCTACGAGCAGTACTTC
TRBV29-1	TRBJ2-2	few	NA	CSVGQNTGELFF	TGCAGCGTTGGACAGAACACCGGGGAGCTGTTTTTT
TRBV6-1	TRBJ1-4	NA	NA	CASSYYSPTDNEKLFF	TGTGCCAGCAGTTATTACTCCCCGACCGACAATGAAAAACTGTTTTTT
TRBV20-1	TRBJ1-1	NA	TRBD1	CSATDRESPEAFF	TGCAGTGCTACCGACAGGGAAAGTCCTGAAGCTTTCTTT
TRBV19	TRBJ2-3	few	NA	CASRTGTSTDTQYF	TGTGCCAGTAGGACGGGGACTAGCACAGATACGCAGTATTTT
TRBV28	TRBJ2-7	many	NA	CASSSGHLSYEQYF	TGTGCCAGCAGCTCGGGACACTTATCCTACGAGCAGTACTTC
TRBV11-1	TRBJ1-6	many	TRBD1	CASSLGQGISYNSPLHF	TGTGCCAGCAGCCTCGGACAGGGAATCTCCTATAATTCACCCCTCCACTTT
TRBV20-1	TRBJ2-3	NA	TRBD1	CSASDRATSTDTQYF	TGCAGTGCCTCGGACAGGGCCACTAGCACAGATACGCAGTATTTT
TRBV5-4	TRBJ2-1	many	NA	CASSLGGRDEQFF	TGTGCCAGCAGCTTGGGGGGAAGGGATGAGCAGTTCTTC
TRBV20-1	TRBJ2-3	few	NA	CSAAEALATDTQYF	TGCAGTGCAGCAGAGGCACTAGCAACAGATACGCAGTATTTT
TRBV7-9	TRBJ2-1	many	NA	CASSFQGSLEAEQFF	TGTGCCAGCAGCTTCCAAGGGTCACTCGAGGCTGAGCAGTTCTTC
TRBV6-5	TRBJ1-2	few	NA	CASSWGGLLSGYTF	TGTGCCAGCAGTTGGGGGGGACTCCTATCTGGCTACACCTTC